Listed below are T cell receptor beta chains from one sample, sequenced in a study of shared clonotypes between healthy human individuals. Here immunoSEQ multiplex PCR was the method, and the copy in TCRdb shows in-frame clones only, minus some. The top ten hold approximately 0.56% of the sample, which has roughly 1,000,000 clones, around three quarters seen once. The sequencing input was memory CD4+ T cells from PBMCs. These receptors all come from a man in his late teens or twenties in good health. Some clones in this sample may be carry-over from other donors' samples. Both conserved end residues are part of each CDR3. Fields, in order: CDR3 protein, CDR3 DNA, clone size, V gene, J gene, D gene. D genes are given only for firm matches. Not all rows give a size; the values are once, few, many and, for expanded clones, a class.

CDR3 protein: CAISSPDRGIYNEQFF; CDR3 DNA: TGTGCCATCAGTTCCCCAGACAGGGGTATTTACAATGAGCAGTTCTTC; clone size: -; V gene: TRBV10-3; J gene: TRBJ2-1; D gene: TRBD1
CDR3 protein: CASSIREDYEQYF; CDR3 DNA: TGTGCCAGCAGCATTCGGGAGGACTACGAGCAGTACTTC; clone size: -; V gene: TRBV27; J gene: TRBJ2-7; D gene: TRBD2
CDR3 protein: CAISGGLAGGGYEQYF; CDR3 DNA: TGTGCCATCAGTGGGGGACTAGCGGGAGGAGGGTACGAGCAGTACTTC; clone size: -; V gene: TRBV10-3; J gene: TRBJ2-7; D gene: TRBD2
CDR3 protein: CASSPVAREGLYEQYF; CDR3 DNA: TGCGCCAGCAGCCCGGTTGCCCGGGAGGGCCTCTACGAGCAGTACTTC; clone size: -; V gene: TRBV4-1; J gene: TRBJ2-7; D gene: TRBD2
CDR3 protein: CASSQDRGLSYEQYF; CDR3 DNA: TGTGCCAGCAGCCAGGACAGGGGGCTATCCTACGAGCAGTACTTC; clone size: -; V gene: TRBV7-2; J gene: TRBJ2-7; D gene: TRBD1
CDR3 protein: CASSLRPPDTQYF; CDR3 DNA: TGTGCCAGCAGCTTAAGACCCCCAGATACGCAGTATTTT; clone size: -; V gene: TRBV7-3; J gene: TRBJ2-3; D gene: -
CDR3 protein: CASSPYRGREKLFF; CDR3 DNA: TGTGCCAGTAGTCCCTACAGGGGACGGGAAAAACTGTTTTTT; clone size: -; V gene: TRBV19; J gene: TRBJ1-4; D gene: TRBD1
CDR3 protein: CASSSPGYSTDTQYF; CDR3 DNA: TGTGCCAGCAGTTCCCCGGGGTATAGCACAGATACGCAGTATTTT; clone size: -; V gene: TRBV27; J gene: TRBJ2-3; D gene: -
CDR3 protein: CASSQSSGTEAFF; CDR3 DNA: TGTGCCAGCAGCCAATCATCGGGGACTGAAGCTTTCTTT; clone size: -; V gene: TRBV16; J gene: TRBJ1-1; D gene: -
CDR3 protein: CASSVGNNRETQYF; CDR3 DNA: TGTGCCAGCAGCGTGGGGAATAATCGGGAGACCCAGTACTTC; clone size: few; V gene: TRBV9; J gene: TRBJ2-5; D gene: -